One and the same sample provided the 32 T cell receptor beta chains below, sequenced in a study of OX40 agonist ivuxolimab in advanced cancers. Sequencing was performed with immunoSEQ multiplex PCR; in TCRdb, only in-frame clones are kept and a portion is missing. This sample has about 64,000 clones; about nine tenths occur once, and the top ten carry 0.67%. Specimen: CD4+ or CD8+ T cells sorted from blood, collected in a trial of the OX40 agonist ivuxolimab. The source is an adult with an advanced solid tumor such as melanoma, head and neck, liver or kidney cancer.

The DNA of the CDR3 is TGTGCCAGCAGCGGGCCGACAGGGGCTGCGAACTATGGCTACACCTTC. It encodes CASSGPTGAANYGYTF. The chain couples TRBV9 to TRBJ1-2; TRBD1 aligns across 8 bases. From germline, CDR1 is SGDLS and CDR2 YYNGEE. The CDR3 sequence is 16 residues long. The V and J ends lost 3 bases and 2 bases, in that order; junction bases with no gene match: 9.

The genes are TRBV29-1 and TRBJ1-4, with TRBD1 as a possible D gene (5 bases). V dropped 7 bases and J dropped 6 bases, with 15 bases sitting between them. Germline loops: CDR1 SQVTM, CDR2 ANQGSEA. This CDR3 spans 13 amino acids. The CDR3 sequence: CSGSRGGDEKLFF. As DNA, the CDR3 is TGCAGCGGCAGCCGGGGGGGGGATGAAAAACTGTTTTTT.

With respect to this clone: The same CDR3 also results from other DNA sequences found in this sample. This chain uses TRBV5-1 with TRBJ2-2; D call uncertain. The CDR3 length is 15 residues. Per germline, CDR1 SGHRS and CDR2 YFSETQ. The V gene lost 0 bases and the J gene lost 6 bases, with 12 bases spanning the gap. The CDR3 region is CASSLAETSAGELFF. Here the CDR3 DNA reads TGCGCCAGCAGCTTGGCTGAGACTTCGGCCGGGGAGCTGTTTTTT.

This clone was detected only a few times. The J gene is TRBJ2-2, the V gene TRBV7-3, with 7 bases aligning to TRBD2. Trimming at V came to 5 bases and at J to 4 bases, leaving 7 bases not matched to a gene. This CDR3 region has 15 residues. Germline lookup yields CDR1 SGHTA and CDR2 FQGTGA. The CDR3 DNA follows: TGTGCCAGCAGCCCCAAGGCGGGAGCCACCGGGGAGCTGTTTTTT. It encodes CASSPKAGATGELFF. Full variable domain (outside the CDR3, taken from reference TRBV7-3 and TRBJ2-2): GAGVSQTPSNKVTEKGKYVELRCDPISGHTALYWYRQSLGQGPEFLIYFQGTGAADDSGLPNDRFFAVRPEGSVSTLKIQRTERGDSAVYLCASSPKAGATGELFFGEGSRLTVL.

This clone has a handful of counts. This chain joins TRBV2 and TRBJ1-6; D is perhaps TRBD1 (6 bases). Trimming pared 7 bases from V and 0 bases from J, leaving 10 bases between. This CDR3 region has 15 residues. From germline, CDR1 is SNHLY and CDR2 FYNNEI. Written as DNA, the CDR3 is TGTGCCAGCACCTCGGACAGCTCCTATAATTCACCCCTCCACTTT. It specifies CASTSDSSYNSPLHF.

This sequence joins TRBV7-9 and TRBJ2-1, with 9 bases identical to TRBD1. The V gene end was trimmed by 4 bases and the J gene end by 4 bases; junction bases not matched to a gene: 5. This CDR3 has 15 residues. CDR1 is SEHNR, CDR2 FQNEAQ, per germline (reference sequence). In nucleotides, the CDR3 is TGTGCCAGCAGCTCTCGGGACAGGGCTTACAATGAGCAGTTCTTC. Amino acid sequence: CASSSRDRAYNEQFF.

This chain connects TRBV5-1 to TRBJ2-7, with TRBD1 matching over 9 bases. In germline, CDR1 is SGHRS, CDR2 YFSETQ. The CDR3 has 16 residues. V was pared by 0 bases and J by 6 bases, with 10 bases of the junction left unmatched. CDR3: CASSLAQTGTGPEQYF. The CDR3 DNA reads as TGCGCCAGCAGCTTGGCTCAAACCGGGACAGGGCCCGAGCAGTACTTC.

The rearrangement uses TRBV5-4 and TRBJ1-2, with 8 bases lining up with TRBD1. V shed 5 bases, J shed 6 bases, and the junction held 9 bases outside the gene matches. Germline CDR1 reads SGHNT; CDR2 reads YYREEE (reference sequence). This CDR3 has 14 residues. The CDR3 spells CASRRTGSAHGYTF. CDR3 nucleotides: TGTGCCAGCAGAAGGACAGGGTCAGCACATGGCTACACCTTC.

The V call is TRBV7-8, the J call TRBJ2-7, with D possibly TRBD2 on 5 matching bases. Germline CDR1 reads SGHVS; CDR2 reads FQNEAQ. This CDR3 comprises 14 residues. Between the trimmed V and J ends, which lost 1 base and 0 bases, there was a span of 7 bases. CDR3 loop: CASSLGTSSYEQYF. The CDR3 DNA follows: TGTGCCAGCAGCTTAGGGACTTCCTCCTACGAGCAGTACTTC.

The chain links TRBV19 to TRBJ1-1, with a weak D call TRBD1 (6 bases). CDR3 length equals 14 residues. V was shortened by 6 bases and J by 3 bases, with 14 bases between the two germline ends. CDR1 is LNHDA, CDR2 SQIVND, per germline (reference sequence). The chain's CDR3 is CASSLQGRDTEAFF. The CDR3, as DNA: TGTGCCAGTAGCCTACAGGGTCGGGACACTGAAGCTTTCTTT.

The chain recombines TRBV5-6 with TRBJ2-1; 10 bases agree with TRBD2. The CDR3 is 15 residues long. V shed 3 bases, J shed 5 bases, and the junction held 5 bases outside the gene matches. Germline V gene data show CDR1 as SGHDT and CDR2 as YYEEEE. The CDR3 loop is CASSSGLATNNEQFF. The CDR3 bases are TGTGCCAGCAGCTCGGGACTAGCGACCAACAATGAGCAGTTCTTC.

The chain has TRBV28 and TRBJ1-5; D might be TRBD1 (5 bases). This CDR3 contains 15 residues. CDR1 and CDR2 from the germline V gene are MDHEN and SYDVKM. V was cut by 6 bases and J by 2 bases, with 14 bases left in between. CDR3 in amino acids: CASSYFVRGNQPQHF. The CDR3 DNA reads TGTGCCAGCAGCTACTTCGTCAGGGGCAATCAGCCCCAGCATTTT.

The rearrangement links TRBV28 to TRBJ1-2; no clear D. V was shortened by 6 bases and J by 7 bases, with 9 bases between the two germline ends. The CDR3 runs to 11 residues. Germline CDR1 reads MDHEN; CDR2 reads SYDVKM. The CDR3 DNA reads TGTGCCAGCAGGGCCTACATTGGCTACACCTTC. Protein product: CASRAYIGYTF.

V gene TRBV2 combines with J gene TRBJ2-1, with 8 bases that match TRBD2. CDR3 length equals 14 residues. The germline gives CDR1 SNHLY, CDR2 FYNNEI. V lost 6 bases and J lost 9; bases outside the gene matches: 10. The CDR3 DNA reads TGTGCCAGCAGCCTTAGCGGGACCCGCGGTGAGCAGTTCTTC. Amino acids: CASSLSGTRGEQFF. Combining the CDR3 with reference TRBV2 and TRBJ2-1 gives the whole variable domain EPEVTQTPSHQVTQMGQEVILRCVPISNHLYFYWYRQILGQKVEFLVSFYNNEISEKSEIFDDQFSVERPDGSNFTLKIRSTKLEDSAMYFCASSLSGTRGEQFFGPGTRLTVL.

The chain is built from TRBV2 and TRBJ1-1; a possible D gene is TRBD1 (6 bases). The CDR3 sequence is 13 residues long. Trimming removed 6 bases at V and 0 bases at J, with 8 bases between. Germline assignment: CDR1 SNHLY and CDR2 FYNNEI. The CDR3 sequence is CASRTGMNTEAFF. CDR3 coding DNA: TGTGCCAGCAGGACAGGTATGAACACTGAAGCTTTCTTT.

The chain is built from TRBV5-1 and TRBJ1-3, with 7 nucleotides matching TRBD1. The V and J ends lost 4 bases and 4 bases, in that order; junction bases with no gene match: 8. This CDR3 contains 15 residues. CDR1 is SGHRS, CDR2 YFSETQ, per germline. The CDR3 protein is CASSRDRARGNTIYF. CDR3 nucleotides: TGCGCCAGCAGCCGTGACAGGGCGAGGGGAAACACCATATATTTT.

The rearrangement uses TRBV28 and TRBJ2-1; D gene ambiguous. Germline V gene lookup returns CDR1 MDHEN and CDR2 SYDVKM. V lost 6 bases and J lost 10, with 13 bases in between. The CDR3 has 12 residues. The CDR3 nucleotides read TGTGCCAGCAGGCCTCGATTTGGGGAGCAGTTCTTC. It encodes CASRPRFGEQFF.

J is TRBJ2-3 and V is TRBV19; TRBD2 might be the D (6 bases). CDR1 LNHDA and CDR2 SQIVND come from the germline V gene (reference sequence). The V end was cut by 7 bases, the J end by 2 bases, with 16 bases between. The CDR3 contains 15 residues. CDR3 bases: TGTGCCAGTACCCCAGCGGGCCTTAACACAGATACGCAGTATTTT. Residues: CASTPAGLNTDTQYF.

The chain uses TRBV30 and TRBJ1-5; 8 bases map to TRBD1. The CDR3 is 14 amino acids. Per germline, CDR1 GTSNPN and CDR2 SVGIG (reference sequence). Trimming removed 1 base from V and 8 bases from J; junction bases left unmatched: 7. The CDR3 loop is CAWSAGTGLEPQHF. CDR3 nucleotide sequence: TGTGCCTGGAGTGCCGGGACAGGTCTTGAGCCCCAGCATTTT.

The gene calls are TRBV18 and TRBJ1-5; D ambiguous. Germline CDR1 is KGHSH and CDR2 is LQKENI. The CDR3 totals 14 residues. Deletions cut 3 bases from V and 6 bases from J, with 12 bases between. The CDR3 DNA reads TGTGCCAGCTCACCCCGGCAAGGTGGTCAGCCCCAGCATTTT. Translation: CASSPRQGGQPQHF.

The genes are TRBV7-9 and TRBJ1-1, with a possible D match to TRBD1 (6 bases). The length of the CDR3 is 14 residues. Germline V gene data show CDR1 as SEHNR and CDR2 as FQNEAQ (reference sequence). V lost 6 bases, J lost 1 base, and 12 bases lay in between. Here the CDR3 DNA reads TGTGCCAGCAGATTCGGACAGTCGAACACTGAAGCTTTCTTT. This sequence encodes CASRFGQSNTEAFF. The variable domain in full, with the rest retrieved from reference TRBV7-9 and TRBJ1-1, is DTGVSQNPRHKITKRGQNVTFRCDPISEHNRLYWYRQTLGQGPEFLTYFQNEAQLEKSRLLSDRFSAERPKGSFSTLEIQRTEQGDSAMYLCASRFGQSNTEAFFGQGTRLTVV.

The rearrangement joins TRBV10-3 to TRBJ2-7; 12 bases agree with TRBD1. The CDR3 is 13 residues long. Germline lookup yields CDR1 ENHRY and CDR2 SYGVKD. V dropped 8 bases and J dropped 2; count of bases not matched to a gene: 1. As DNA, the CDR3 is TGTGCCATCGGGGACAGGGGGCCCTACGAGCAGTACTTC. This gives the protein CAIGDRGPYEQYF.

This chain connects TRBV6-1 to TRBJ1-3; tentatively, D is TRBD1 (6 bases). Germline V CDR1 and CDR2: MNHNS, SASEGT. The CDR3 contains 13 residues. Deletions cut 2 bases from V and 7 bases from J, with 9 bases between. In nucleotides, the CDR3 is TGTGCCAGCAGTGAACAGGGGTACAACACCATATATTTT. It translates to CASSEQGYNTIYF.

The rearrangement uses TRBV23-1 and TRBJ2-1; the D call may be TRBD1 or TRBD2 (7 bases each). TRBV23-1 is treated as an ORF (open reading frame) with a function not yet certain. Trimming shortened V by 0 bases and J by 3 bases, and 15 bases separated the two germline ends. The CDR3 contains 17 residues. CDR3 loop: CASSQSGGDSLYNEQFF. CDR3 bases: TGCGCCAGCAGTCAATCGGGGGGGGACAGTCTCTACAATGAGCAGTTCTTC.

V is TRBV28 and J is TRBJ2-1, with 10 bases aligning to TRBD2. The germline V gene encodes CDR1 MDHEN and CDR2 SYDVKM. V trimming: 4 bases; J trimming: 5 bases; junction bases outside the gene matches: 5. CDR3 length: 15 amino acids. DNA for the CDR3: TGTGCCAGCAGTTCCCCAGCGGGAGGGAACAATGAGCAGTTCTTC. Protein: CASSSPAGGNNEQFF. The entire variable domain, with the rest obtained from reference TRBV28 and TRBJ2-1, is as follows: DVKVTQSSRYLVKRTGEKVFLECVQDMDHENMFWYRQDPGLGLRLIYFSYDVKMKEKGDIPEGYSVSREKKERFSLILESASTNQTSMYLCASSSPAGGNNEQFFGPGTRLTVL.

This clone was seen a handful of times. V gene TRBV11-2 combines with J gene TRBJ2-2; 9 bases fit TRBD1. The germline V gene has CDR1 SGHAT and CDR2 FQNNGV. Trimming at V came to 4 bases and at J to 13 bases, leaving 13 bases not matched to a gene. This CDR3 contains 15 residues. CDR3 region: CASSSLRTGELGLFF. The CDR3 nucleotides read TGTGCCAGCAGCTCCCTGAGGACAGGGGAGTTGGGGCTGTTTTTT.

The V and J genes are TRBV9 and TRBJ2-1, with D tentatively TRBD2 (6 bases). Trimming shortened V by 4 bases and J by 0 bases, and 11 bases separated the two germline ends. The germline V gene has CDR1 SGDLS and CDR2 YYNGEE. The CDR3 length is 15 residues. CDR3 DNA sequence: TGTGCCAGCAGCTCCGGGAGTATCTCCTACAATGAGCAGTTCTTC. It codes for CASSSGSISYNEQFF.

The chain combines TRBV5-1 with TRBJ1-4, with 8 nucleotides matching TRBD1. This CDR3 is 14 amino acids long. In germline, CDR1 is SGHRS, CDR2 YFSETQ. Trimming cost V 2 bases and J 7 bases; bases outside gene matches: 4. CDR3 DNA: TGCGCCAGCAGCTTCGACAGGGGAGCTGAAAAACTGTTTTTT. It yields the protein CASSFDRGAEKLFF.

This chain joins TRBV10-3 and TRBJ1-2; D perhaps matches TRBD1 (5 bases). Germline V gene lookup returns CDR1 ENHRY and CDR2 SYGVKD. This CDR3 contains 14 residues. V gave up 8 bases and J gave up 5 bases, with 18 bases separating them. The CDR3 here is CAISLGGEGYGYTF. DNA for the CDR3: TGTGCCATCTCCCTCGGTGGAGAGGGGTATGGCTACACCTTC.

The V gene is TRBV19, the J gene TRBJ1-5; D might be TRBD1 (5 bases). This CDR3 comprises 15 residues. V lost 7 bases and J 2 bases, leaving 15 bases between the germline ends. CDR1 and CDR2 from the germline V gene are LNHDA and SQIVND (reference sequence). The CDR3 sequence: CASIQSGTGNQPQHF. The CDR3 nucleotides are TGTGCCAGTATCCAATCCGGGACGGGCAATCAGCCCCAGCATTTT.

The V call is TRBV15, the J call TRBJ2-5; 9 bases agree with TRBD1. With 0 bases clipped from V and 5 bases from J, the junction kept 7 bases outside the gene matches. In germline, CDR1 is LNHNV, CDR2 YYDKDF (reference sequence). The CDR3 length is 16 residues. The CDR3 sequence is CATSRDRGQGWETQYF. CDR3 sequence (DNA): TGTGCCACCAGCAGAGATAGGGGACAGGGATGGGAGACCCAGTACTTC.

The chain combines TRBV28 with TRBJ2-6, with D possibly matching TRBD1 (6 bases). V shed 8 bases and J shed 0 bases, with 11 bases lying between them. The length of the CDR3 is 15 residues. CDR1 and CDR2 (germline): MDHEN, SYDVKM. The CDR3 loop reads CASQTGPSGANVLTF. CDR3 nucleotide sequence: TGTGCCAGCCAAACAGGGCCCTCTGGGGCCAACGTCCTGACTTTC.